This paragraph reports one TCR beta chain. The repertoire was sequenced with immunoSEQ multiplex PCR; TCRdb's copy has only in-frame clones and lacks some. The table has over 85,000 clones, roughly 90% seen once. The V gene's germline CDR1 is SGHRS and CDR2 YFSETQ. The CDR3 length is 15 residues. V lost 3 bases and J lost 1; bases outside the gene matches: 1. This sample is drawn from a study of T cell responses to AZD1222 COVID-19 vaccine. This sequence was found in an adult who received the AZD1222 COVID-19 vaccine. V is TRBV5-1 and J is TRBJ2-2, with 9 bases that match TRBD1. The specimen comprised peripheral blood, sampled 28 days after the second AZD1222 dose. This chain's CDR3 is CASSSGQGNTGELFF. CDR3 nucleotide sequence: TGCGCCAGCAGCTCGGGACAGGGGAACACCGGGGAGCTGTTTTTT.